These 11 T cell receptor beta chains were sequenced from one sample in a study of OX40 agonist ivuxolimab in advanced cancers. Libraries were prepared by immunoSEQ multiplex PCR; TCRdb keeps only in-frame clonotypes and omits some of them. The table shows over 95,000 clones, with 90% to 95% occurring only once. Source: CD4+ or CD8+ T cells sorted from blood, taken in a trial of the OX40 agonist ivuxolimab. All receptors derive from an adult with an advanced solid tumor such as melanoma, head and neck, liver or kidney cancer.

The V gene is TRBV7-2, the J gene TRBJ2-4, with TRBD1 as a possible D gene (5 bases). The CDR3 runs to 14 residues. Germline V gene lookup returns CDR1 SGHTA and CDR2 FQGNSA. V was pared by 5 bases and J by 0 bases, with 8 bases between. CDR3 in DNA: TGTGCCAGCAGCCCACAGGTAGCCAAAAACATTCAGTACTTC. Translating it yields CASSPQVAKNIQYF.

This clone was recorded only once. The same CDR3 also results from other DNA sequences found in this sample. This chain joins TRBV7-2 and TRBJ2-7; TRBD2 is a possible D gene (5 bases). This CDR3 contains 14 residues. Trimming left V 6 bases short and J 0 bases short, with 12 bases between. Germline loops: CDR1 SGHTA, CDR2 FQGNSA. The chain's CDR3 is CASRSQRLSYEQYF. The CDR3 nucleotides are TGTGCCAGCAGATCCCAGCGGCTCTCCTACGAGCAGTACTTC. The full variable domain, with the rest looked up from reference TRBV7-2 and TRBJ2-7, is GAGVSQSPSNKVTEKGKDVELRCDPISGHTALYWYRQSLGQGLEFLIYFQGNSAPDKSGLPSDRFSAERTGGSVSTLTIQRTQQEDSAVYLCASRSQRLSYEQYFGPGTRLTVT.

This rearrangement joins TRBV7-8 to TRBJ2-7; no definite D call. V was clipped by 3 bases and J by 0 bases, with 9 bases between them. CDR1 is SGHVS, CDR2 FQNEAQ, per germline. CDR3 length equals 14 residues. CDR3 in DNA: TGTGCCAGCAGCTTCCGCATGAGCTCCTACGAGCAGTACTTC. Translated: CASSFRMSSYEQYF.

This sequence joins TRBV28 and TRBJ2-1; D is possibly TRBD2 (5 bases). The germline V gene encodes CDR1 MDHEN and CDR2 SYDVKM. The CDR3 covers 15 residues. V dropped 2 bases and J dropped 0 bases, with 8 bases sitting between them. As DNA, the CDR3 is TGTGCCAGCAGTTTAGGACTTAGCTCCTACAATGAGCAGTTCTTC. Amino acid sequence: CASSLGLSSYNEQFF.

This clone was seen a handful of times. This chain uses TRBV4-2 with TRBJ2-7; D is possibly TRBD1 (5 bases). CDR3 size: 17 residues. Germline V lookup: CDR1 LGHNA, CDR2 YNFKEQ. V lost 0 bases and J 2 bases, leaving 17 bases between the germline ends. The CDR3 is CASSQELHRTIPYEQYF. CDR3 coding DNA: TGTGCCAGCAGCCAAGAATTACACAGGACCATTCCCTACGAGCAGTACTTC.

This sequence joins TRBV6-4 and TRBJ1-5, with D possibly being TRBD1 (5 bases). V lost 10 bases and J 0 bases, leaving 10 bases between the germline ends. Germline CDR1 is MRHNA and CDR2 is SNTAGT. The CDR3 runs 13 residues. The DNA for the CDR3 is TGTGCCACCGAAGACAGTAGCAATCAGCCCCAGCATTTT. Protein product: CATEDSSNQPQHF.

The CDR3 spells CASSYSPDDRNQPQHF. CDR3 nucleotide sequence: TGTGCCAGCAGTTACTCCCCCGACGATCGCAATCAGCCCCAGCATTTT. The chain links TRBV6-5 to TRBJ1-5; D uncertain. V was pared by 0 bases and J by 2 bases, with 11 bases between. The V gene's germline CDR1 is MNHEY and CDR2 SVGAGI. The CDR3 extends over 16 amino acids.

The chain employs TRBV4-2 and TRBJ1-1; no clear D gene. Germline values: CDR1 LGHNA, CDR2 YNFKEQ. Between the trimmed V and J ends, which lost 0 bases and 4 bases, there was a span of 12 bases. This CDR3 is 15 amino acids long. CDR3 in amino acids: CASSQEKSRGTEAFF. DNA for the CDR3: TGTGCCAGCAGCCAAGAGAAGTCCCGGGGCACTGAAGCTTTCTTT.

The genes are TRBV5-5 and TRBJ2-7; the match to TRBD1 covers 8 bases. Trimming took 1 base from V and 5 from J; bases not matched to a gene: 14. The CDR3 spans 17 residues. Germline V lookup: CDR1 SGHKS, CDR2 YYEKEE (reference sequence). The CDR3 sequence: CASSLSPGTGSYNEQYF. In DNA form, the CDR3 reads TGTGCCAGCAGCTTGTCCCCCGGGACAGGATCGTATAACGAGCAGTACTTC.

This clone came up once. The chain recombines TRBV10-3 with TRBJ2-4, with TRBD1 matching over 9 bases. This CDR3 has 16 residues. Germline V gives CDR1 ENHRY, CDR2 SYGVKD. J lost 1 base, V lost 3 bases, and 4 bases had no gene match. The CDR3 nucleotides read TGTGCCATCAGTGAAGGTGGGACAGGGGCCAAAAACATTCAGTACTTC. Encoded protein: CAISEGGTGAKNIQYF.

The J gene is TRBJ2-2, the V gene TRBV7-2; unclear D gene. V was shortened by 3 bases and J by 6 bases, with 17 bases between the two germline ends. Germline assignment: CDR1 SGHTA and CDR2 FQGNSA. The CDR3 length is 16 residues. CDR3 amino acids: CASSLKPRGGAGELFF. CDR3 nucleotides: TGTGCCAGCAGCTTGAAGCCTAGAGGTGGGGCCGGGGAGCTGTTTTTT.